Following are 28 T cell receptor beta chains from one sample sequenced in a study of T cells in Graves' hyperthyroidism and ophthalmopathy. Amplification of TCR beta CDR3 regions was performed using RNA transcripts as template. HTBI primers were the set used in a first-round RT-PCR of the TCR CDR3. TCRdb ran MiXCR on the multiplex PCR reads and lists one entry per CDR3 protein. The repertoire holds hundreds of thousands of distinct CDR3 sequences, with around 15% as singletons. The sequenced sample was blood. The receptors were sampled from a woman aged 40-49 years with Graves' ophthalmopathy.

A remark on this clonotype: This sequence may be a read error, since a much larger clone differs from it by one base. The chain combines TRBV2 with TRBJ2-6; tentatively, D is TRBD1 (6 bases). The CDR3 spans 16 residues. Per germline, CDR1 SNHLY and CDR2 FYNNEI. The CDR3 sequence is CASSEQGHSGANVPTF. The CDR3 nucleotides are TGTGCCAGCAGTGAACAGGGACACTCTGGGGCCAACGTCCCGACTTTC.

A few counts support this clonotype. The rearrangement links TRBV9 to TRBJ2-5, with D possibly being TRBD1 (7 bases). CDR1 and CDR2 (germline): SGDLS, YYNGEE. The V end lost 3 bases, the J end lost 7 bases, and 19 bases lay between the germline ends. This CDR3 has 15 residues. CDR3 protein: CASSGTDRRGGTQYF. CDR3 in DNA: TGTGCCAGCAGCGGAACGGACAGGAGGGGAGGGACCCAGTACTTC.

This clonotype was picked up many times. This chain joins TRBV3-1 and TRBJ2-1; D not resolved. V was shortened by 1 base and J by 9 bases, with 4 bases between the two germline ends. CDR1 is LGHDT, CDR2 YNNKEL, per germline (reference sequence). This CDR3 has 11 amino acids. The CDR3 region is CASSQGVEQFF. CDR3 nucleotide sequence: TGTGCCAGCAGCCAAGGAGTTGAGCAGTTCTTC.

This clonotype was found a few times. This chain links TRBV3-1 with TRBJ2-3, with 12 bases fitting TRBD2. After removal of 3 bases from V and 4 bases from J, the junction contained 8 bases not matched to a gene. The CDR3 is 17 residues long. From germline, CDR1 is LGHDT and CDR2 YNNKEL (reference sequence). The CDR3 reads CASSHPSGGAGADTQYF. CDR3 coding DNA: TGTGCCAGCAGCCATCCTAGCGGGGGGGCTGGGGCAGATACGCAGTATTTT.

This clonotype was observed at least ten times. This rearrangement joins TRBV6-2 or TRBV6-3 to TRBJ2-5; D might be TRBD2 (5 bases). The germline V gene encodes CDR1 MNHEY and CDR2 SVGEGT. With 4 bases removed from V and 2 bases from J, the gap between germline ends came to 14 bases. The CDR3 is made up of 15 amino acids. The CDR3 region has the DNA TGTGCCAGCAGTTTAAGCGCGGGTCTTCAAGAGACCCAGTACTTC. This encodes CASSLSAGLQETQYF.

This clonotype was counted a few times. The chain has TRBV5-1 and TRBJ2-2, with 8 bases that match TRBD2. The ends lost 3 bases at V and 0 bases at J; junction bases unmatched: 1. Germline values: CDR1 SGHRS, CDR2 YFSETQ. This CDR3 spans 15 amino acids. CDR3 coding DNA: TGCGCCAGCAGCTGGACTAGCACGAACACCGGGGAGCTGTTTTTT. It specifies CASSWTSTNTGELFF.

This clonotype was detected only once. The V and J genes are TRBV3-1 and TRBJ2-6; D is undetermined. The germline gives CDR1 LGHDT, CDR2 YNNKEL (reference sequence). This CDR3 contains 15 residues. Between the trimmed V and J ends, which lost 5 bases and 0 bases, there was a span of 8 bases. The DNA of the CDR3 is TGTGCCAGCAGCTTCCCTAGCTCTGGGGCCAACGTCCTGACTTTC. Its protein product is CASSFPSSGANVLTF. Supplemented by reference TRBV3-1 and TRBJ2-6, the full variable domain reads DTAVSQTPKYLVTQMGNDKSIKCEQNLGHDTMYWYKQDSKKFLKIMFSYNNKELIINETVPNRFSPKSPDKAHLNLHINSLELGDSAVYFCASSFPSSGANVLTFGAGSRLTVL.

The genes are TRBV12-5 and TRBJ2-5; 7 nucleotides align to TRBD1. With 7 bases clipped from V and 1 base from J, the junction kept 15 bases outside the gene matches. Germline-derived CDR1 and CDR2 are LGHNT and FRNRAP. The CDR3 extends over 17 amino acids. CDR3 loop: CASAIPRRQGFQETQYF. CDR3 DNA sequence: TGTGCTAGTGCCATCCCCCGGAGACAGGGCTTCCAAGAGACCCAGTACTTC. The variable domain in full, completed from reference TRBV12-5 and TRBJ2-5, reads DARVTQTPRHKVTEMGQEVTMRCQPILGHNTVFWYRQTMMQGLELLAYFRNRAPLDDSGMPKDRFSAEMPDATLATLKIQPSEPRDSAVYFCASAIPRRQGFQETQYFGPGTRLLVL.

The J gene is TRBJ2-3, the V gene TRBV11-2; no clear D gene. In germline, CDR1 is SGHAT, CDR2 FQNNGV. This CDR3 contains 15 residues. The V and J ends lost 5 bases and 3 bases respectively, with 15 bases between them. The CDR3 DNA reads TGTGCCAGCAGCCCAGCTCCCCTAAGGACAGATACGCAGTATTTT. Translated: CASSPAPLRTDTQYF.

To note about this clonotype: A single base separates this from a much larger clone, so it may be a read error. The rearrangement uses TRBV6-1 and TRBJ2-3; 9 bases are shared with TRBD2. Germline V lookup: CDR1 MNHNS, CDR2 SASEGT. The V gene end was trimmed by 9 bases and the J gene end by 1 base; junction bases not matched to a gene: 8. This CDR3 has 15 residues. CDR3 region: CARGGGGRGTDTQYF. For the CDR3, the DNA is TGTGCCAGGGGGGGTGGCGGGAGGGGCACAGATACGCAGTATTTT.

This clonotype appeared many times. This chain links TRBV3-1 with TRBJ2-7; 10 nucleotides align to TRBD2. This CDR3 is 15 amino acids long. Germline V gene lookup returns CDR1 LGHDT and CDR2 YNNKEL (reference sequence). V lost 8 bases, J lost 5 bases, and 12 bases stayed unmatched. CDR3 DNA: TGTGCCAGCCGCCGGACTAGCGGAAAAAGCGACGAGCAGTACTTC. This codes for CASRRTSGKSDEQYF.

This clonotype was seen more than once but under ten times. The gene calls are TRBV18 and TRBJ1-3; D gene unclear. The germline CDR1 and CDR2 sequences are KGHSH and LQKENI. The V gene lost 2 bases and the J gene lost 0 bases, with 14 bases spanning the gap. This CDR3 has 17 residues. The CDR3 nucleotides are TGTGCCAGCTCACCATGGGCAAAACAAAGCTCTGGAAACACCATATATTTT. Amino acid sequence: CASSPWAKQSSGNTIYF.

This chain joins TRBV20-1 and TRBJ2-7; 8 bases match TRBD2. Germline loops: CDR1 DFQATT, CDR2 SNEGSKA (reference sequence). V was pared by 6 bases and J by 7 bases, with 14 bases of the junction left unmatched. The CDR3 has 14 amino acids. CDR3 in amino acids: CSARGAGAGEEQYF. In DNA form, the CDR3 reads TGCAGTGCCCGCGGAGCGGGAGCCGGGGAGGAGCAGTACTTC.

There are many counts of this clonotype. This rearrangement joins TRBV20-1 to TRBJ1-5; 8 positions match TRBD1. Per germline, CDR1 DFQATT and CDR2 SNEGSKA (reference sequence). Trimming at V came to 3 bases and at J to 6 bases, leaving 4 bases not matched to a gene. The CDR3 loop spans 13 amino acids. CDR3 sequence: CSASEDRVQPQHF. The CDR3, as DNA: TGCAGTGCTAGCGAGGACAGGGTTCAGCCCCAGCATTTT.

This clonotype was seen many times. The rearrangement links TRBV20-1 to TRBJ2-3; 7 bases line up with TRBD1. Germline V gives CDR1 DFQATT, CDR2 SNEGSKA (reference sequence). The CDR3 runs 16 residues. V dropped 1 base and J dropped 1; count of bases not matched to a gene: 8. The CDR3 DNA follows: TGCAGTGCTAGAGGGGACAGTTTTGAAGGCACAGATACGCAGTATTTT. Translation gives CSARGDSFEGTDTQYF.

J is TRBJ2-1 and V is TRBV2, with TRBD2 matching 9 bases. V gave up 4 bases and J gave up 4 bases; unmatched junction bases: 5. Per germline, CDR1 SNHLY and CDR2 FYNNEI. This CDR3 is built from 15 residues. CDR3 loop: CASSVGGGEYNEQFF. CDR3 coding DNA: TGTGCCAGCAGTGTGGGCGGGGGGGAGTACAATGAGCAGTTCTTC.

The chain combines TRBV7-3 with TRBJ2-5; D may correspond to TRBD1 or TRBD2 (7 bases each). Germline V gene sequence: CDR1 SGHTA, CDR2 FQGTGA. The CDR3 length is 16 residues. V was cut by 5 bases and J by 3 bases, with 19 bases left in between. CDR3 DNA: TGTGCCAGCAGCCTTACAGGGACAGCGGGAAAAGAGACCCAGTACTTC. It yields the protein CASSLTGTAGKETQYF.

The sample holds many counts of this clonotype. CDR3 residues: CSARDYEQYF. CDR3 nucleotide sequence: TGCAGTGCTAGGGACTACGAGCAGTACTTC. The gene calls are TRBV20-1 and TRBJ2-7, with D hard to call. The germline V gene has CDR1 DFQATT and CDR2 SNEGSKA (reference sequence). CDR3 length: 10 residues. Trimming stripped 3 bases from V and 3 bases from J, with 3 bases between.

The chain is built from TRBV20-1 and TRBJ2-7, with 7 bases that match TRBD2. From germline, CDR1 is DFQATT and CDR2 SNEGSKA (reference sequence). V lost 1 base, J lost 4 bases, and 7 bases stayed unmatched. The CDR3 sequence is 14 residues long. The CDR3 bases are TGCAGTGCTAGAGTGGCTAGCGGACCATACGAGCAGTACTTC. Translation: CSARVASGPYEQYF.

The V call is TRBV15, the J call TRBJ2-6, with D uncertain. This CDR3 has 14 residues. Per the germline V gene, CDR1 is LNHNV and CDR2 is YYDKDF (reference sequence). The germline V and J ends were trimmed by 7 bases and 0 bases, with 7 bases remaining between them. Here the CDR3 reads CATKFHSGANVLTF. The CDR3 DNA follows: TGTGCCACCAAGTTTCACTCTGGGGCCAACGTCCTGACTTTC.

This clonotype showed up just a few times. The chain combines TRBV5-1 with TRBJ2-1, with 7 bases matching TRBD2. Trimming cost V 4 bases and J 7 bases; bases outside gene matches: 11. The CDR3 extends over 15 amino acids. In germline, CDR1 is SGHRS, CDR2 YFSETQ. The CDR3 coding sequence is TGCGCCAGCAGCCGACTCCGTACTAGCGCAAATGAGCAGTTCTTC. The encoded protein is CASSRLRTSANEQFF.

This clonotype was seen a few times. The chain combines TRBV6-5 with TRBJ2-3, with 16 positions matching TRBD2. This CDR3 comprises 24 residues. Per germline, CDR1 MNHEY and CDR2 SVGAGI. Trimming at V came to 0 bases and at J to 1 base, leaving 19 bases not matched to a gene. The CDR3 DNA reads as TGTGCCAGCAGTTACTCGGGGACTAGCGGGAGGGCTCACCCCAGCACAAGAGGCACAGATACGCAGTATTTT. It is translated as CASSYSGTSGRAHPSTRGTDTQYF.

For this clonotype: Compared with germline, one end of the junction differs, possibly owing to a read error. V gene TRBV7-7 combines with J gene TRBJ2-1, with a tentative D call TRBD2 (6 bases). In germline, CDR1 is SSHAT, CDR2 FNYEAQ (reference sequence). This CDR3 has 16 amino acids. CDR3 nucleotide sequence: TGTGCTAGCAGCTTAGCTTTAGGTGGGCCGGGGGATGAGCAGTTCTTC. It codes for CASSLALGGPGDEQFF.

This clonotype was observed at least ten times. V is TRBV11-2 and J is TRBJ2-3; TRBD2 aligns across 7 bases. J gave up 2 bases and V 0 bases, and 8 bases lay outside the gene matches. Per the germline V gene, CDR1 is SGHAT and CDR2 is FQNNGV. This CDR3 comprises 17 residues. The CDR3: CASSLDVLAEYTDTQYF. The CDR3 nucleotides read TGTGCCAGCAGCTTAGATGTCCTAGCGGAATACACAGATACGCAGTATTTT.

This clonotype occurred a few times. The chain links TRBV7-9 to TRBJ1-3, with D uncertain. V lost 3 bases and J lost 8, with 8 bases in between. Germline lookup yields CDR1 SEHNR and CDR2 FQNEAQ (reference sequence). The CDR3 length is 12 residues. The CDR3: CASSLQRDTIYF. The CDR3 nucleotides are TGTGCCAGCAGCTTGCAAAGGGACACCATATATTTT. Using reference TRBV7-9 and TRBJ1-3 for the parts outside the CDR3, the full variable domain is DTGVSQNPRHKITKRGQNVTFRCDPISEHNRLYWYRQTLGQGPEFLTYFQNEAQLEKSRLLSDRFSAERPKGSFSTLEIQRTEQGDSAMYLCASSLQRDTIYFGEGSWLTVV.

This clonotype occurred many times. The gene calls are TRBV30 and TRBJ1-5; a weak D match, TRBD1 (5 bases). Germline V CDR1 and CDR2: GTSNPN, SVGIG (reference sequence). The V gene lost 1 base and the J gene lost 5 bases, with 6 bases spanning the gap. There are 12 residues in the CDR3. This CDR3 reads CAWSGGYQPQHF. The CDR3 coding sequence is TGTGCCTGGAGTGGGGGGTATCAGCCCCAGCATTTT.

This clonotype occurred a few times. J is TRBJ2-1 and V is TRBV7-2; TRBD2 matches 13 bases. Germline trimming cut 4 bases from V and 10 bases from J; bases unmatched to any gene: 13. Germline assignment: CDR1 SGHTA and CDR2 FQGNSA. CDR3 length: 17 amino acids. In DNA form, the CDR3 reads TGTGCCAGCAGCTCGCAGACTAGCGGGGGGTTACGAGAGGAGCAGTTCTTC. This gives the protein CASSSQTSGGLREEQFF.

There are many counts of this clonotype. The genes are TRBV18 and TRBJ2-3, with D unresolved. The CDR3 length is 15 residues. CDR1 and CDR2 from the germline V gene are KGHSH and LQKENI. The germline V and J ends were trimmed by 3 bases and 0 bases, with 10 bases remaining between them. The chain's CDR3 is CASSPELASTDTQYF. The CDR3 DNA reads TGTGCCAGCTCACCCGAACTGGCTAGCACAGATACGCAGTATTTT.